These 25 T cell receptor beta chains originate from one sample sequenced in a study of T-cell memory formation after mild COVID-19. TCRdb independently ran MiXCR on the 5' RACE reads; one entry per CDR3 protein. The profile shows some 270,000 distinct CDR3 sequences, 15% of them singletons. The sequenced sample consisted of PBMCs or a T cell subset sorted from them (not recorded which). Source of these receptors: an adult woman who had mild COVID-19 (a few samples of this study predate the infection). Cell type and time point are not known.

This chain joins TRBV20-1 and TRBJ2-6; possibly TRBD1 for D (7 bases). The germline V gene has CDR1 DFQATT and CDR2 SNEGSKA (reference sequence). The V and J ends lost 6 bases and 1 base respectively, with 10 bases between them. The CDR3 is made up of 14 amino acids. For the CDR3, the DNA is TGCAGTGCGTCAGGGGGGTCTGGGGCCAACGTCCTGACTTTC. Translation: CSASGGSGANVLTF.

The chain carries TRBV18 and TRBJ2-1; possible D gene TRBD2, 5 bases. CDR1 and CDR2 (germline): KGHSH, LQKENI. V gave up 5 bases and J gave up 7 bases, with 9 bases separating them. CDR3 length: 12 residues. The CDR3 sequence: CASSKIANEQFF. In DNA form, the CDR3 reads TGTGCCAGCTCAAAAATAGCGAATGAGCAGTTCTTC.

This clonotype was observed a handful of times. The CDR3 coding sequence is TGTGCCAGCAGTCCGGAGAGGTTTATAGCTAACTATGGCTACACCTTC. The encoded protein is CASSPERFIANYGYTF. This chain links TRBV12-3 or TRBV12-4 with TRBJ1-2; no firm D call. The V end was cut by 5 bases, the J end by 0 bases, with 16 bases between. This CDR3 has 16 residues.

In this sample, this clonotype turned up a few times. The V gene is TRBV5-1, the J gene TRBJ1-1; the D is unclear. Trimming stripped 5 bases from V and 7 bases from J, with 21 bases between. The CDR3 runs 15 residues. CDR1 and CDR2 from the germline V gene are SGHRS and YFSETQ. CDR3 in DNA: TGCGCCAGCAGTCCCATGATAAGCTCTGCCCTTGAAGCTTTCTTT. It is translated as CASSPMISSALEAFF.

This clonotype was recorded a few times. The J gene is TRBJ1-2, the V gene TRBV12-3 or TRBV12-4; 9 nucleotides line up with TRBD1. The CDR3 length is 15 residues. With V trimmed by 6 bases and J by 5 bases, 10 bases remained unmatched. CDR3 DNA sequence: TGTGCCAGCAGCCTCCGCCGGGACAGGGCTTATGGCTACACCTTC. Translating it yields CASSLRRDRAYGYTF.

The chain couples TRBV3-1 to TRBJ1-1, with a tentative D call TRBD1 (5 bases). Germline V CDR1 and CDR2: LGHDT, YNNKEL (reference sequence). V lost 4 bases to trimming and J lost 11 bases, with 17 bases between them. This CDR3 spans 13 amino acids. The CDR3 loop reads CASSPRGDRGAFF. The CDR3 DNA sequence: TGTGCCAGCAGCCCAAGGGGAGACAGAGGGGCTTTCTTT.

This clonotype was recorded a few times. The chain carries TRBV7-9 and TRBJ2-7; no clear D. V gave up 5 bases and J gave up 0 bases, with 14 bases separating them. The CDR3 runs to 15 residues. Germline assignment: CDR1 SEHNR and CDR2 FQNEAQ (reference sequence). Written as DNA, the CDR3 is TGTGCCAGCAGCCCCTCTTCGTTGAGCTCCTACGAGCAGTACTTC. Translated, it gives CASSPSSLSSYEQYF. Drawing the rest from reference TRBV7-9 and TRBJ2-7, the complete variable domain is DTGVSQNPRHKITKRGQNVTFRCDPISEHNRLYWYRQTLGQGPEFLTYFQNEAQLEKSRLLSDRFSAERPKGSFSTLEIQRTEQGDSAMYLCASSPSSLSSYEQYFGPGTRLTVT.

This clonotype was seen only a few times. V usage is TRBV20-1 and J usage is TRBJ2-7, with no clear D. V gave up 3 bases and J gave up 0 bases, with 15 bases separating them. The V gene's germline CDR1 is DFQATT and CDR2 SNEGSKA (reference sequence). This CDR3 contains 15 residues. This CDR3 is CSARAGSSFSYEQYF. The CDR3 DNA follows: TGCAGTGCTAGGGCTGGATCGTCATTCTCCTACGAGCAGTACTTC.

The J gene is TRBJ1-2, the V gene TRBV12-3 or TRBV12-4; 9 nucleotides line up with TRBD1. CDR3 size: 16 residues. Trimming at V came to 6 bases and at J to 4 bases, leaving 12 bases not matched to a gene. The CDR3 region has the DNA TGTGCCAGCAGGCGGTCTACAGGGGGCGGAATCTATGGCTACACCTTC. Translating gives CASRRSTGGGIYGYTF.

In this sample, this clonotype turned up a few times. V usage is TRBV29-1 and J usage is TRBJ2-5; 7 nucleotides line up with TRBD2. The CDR3 extends over 14 amino acids. In germline, CDR1 is SQVTM, CDR2 ANQGSEA. The junction had 5 bases not matched to a gene; V was cut back by 3 bases and J by 1 base. CDR3 residues: CSVEHGGTQETQYF. The DNA of the CDR3 is TGCAGCGTTGAGCACGGGGGGACCCAAGAGACCCAGTACTTC. The full variable domain, its missing parts supplied by reference TRBV29-1 and TRBJ2-5, is SAVISQKPSRDICQRGTSLTIQCQVDSQVTMMFWYRQQPGQSLTLIATANQGSEATYESGFVIDKFPISRPNLTFSTLTVSNMSPEDSSIYLCSVEHGGTQETQYFGPGTRLLVL.

Many counts were recorded for this clonotype. The CDR3 sequence is CAISELGRGADTQYF. DNA for the CDR3: TGTGCCATCAGTGAGTTGGGCAGGGGAGCAGATACGCAGTATTTT. The rearrangement joins TRBV10-3 to TRBJ2-3; a possible D gene is TRBD1 (6 bases). The CDR3 totals 15 residues. Trimming removed 1 base from V and 4 bases from J, with 12 bases in between. Germline CDR1 and CDR2: ENHRY and SYGVKD.

This clonotype has just a few counts. CDR3: CSALRTSGADTQYF. The CDR3 nucleotides are TGCAGCGCCCTACGGACTAGCGGTGCGGATACGCAGTATTTT. This sequence joins TRBV29-1 and TRBJ2-3, with 10 bases that match TRBD2. The junction had 10 bases not matched to a gene; V was cut back by 7 bases and J by 6 bases. The CDR3 is 14 residues long. CDR1 and CDR2 (germline): SQVTM, ANQGSEA.

This clonotype has at least ten counts. The chain couples TRBV7-6 to TRBJ2-1; D is undetermined. V lost 1 base to trimming and J lost 7 bases, with 11 bases between them. The CDR3 consists of 14 residues. The germline V gene encodes CDR1 SGHVS and CDR2 FNYEAQ. As DNA, the CDR3 is TGTGCCAGCAGCTTAGTAGTCCAGTCAAATGAGCAGTTCTTC. Translating gives CASSLVVQSNEQFF. The full variable domain, rest sourced from reference TRBV7-6 and TRBJ2-1, is GAGVSQSPRYKVTKRGQDVALRCDPISGHVSLYWYRQALGQGPEFLTYFNYEAQQDKSGLPNDRFSAERPEGSISTLTIQRTEQRDSAMYRCASSLVVQSNEQFFGPGTRLTVL.

The chain combines TRBV5-1 with TRBJ2-2, with a tentative D call TRBD2 (5 bases). The germline V and J ends were trimmed by 4 bases and 5 bases, with 9 bases remaining between them. The CDR3 has 13 residues. Germline V lookup: CDR1 SGHRS, CDR2 YFSETQ. CDR3 in DNA: TGCGCCAGCAGCCGTGACTATACCGGGGAGCTGTTTTTT. Translating it yields CASSRDYTGELFF.

This clonotype was found a few times. This chain uses TRBV29-1 with TRBJ2-3, with 9 bases matching TRBD2. This CDR3 has 12 amino acids. V shed 6 bases and J 6 bases; nucleotides not matched to a gene: 4. Germline assignment: CDR1 SQVTM and CDR2 ANQGSEA. Written as DNA, the CDR3 is TGCAGCGTCACTAGCGGGCTCGATACGCAGTATTTT. Translating it yields CSVTSGLDTQYF.

This clonotype was observed at least ten times. V usage is TRBV12-3 or TRBV12-4 and J usage is TRBJ2-1; D perhaps matches TRBD2 (5 bases). There are 15 residues in the CDR3. Between the trimmed V and J ends, which lost 6 bases and 8 bases, there was a span of 20 bases. The DNA for the CDR3 is TGTGCCAGCAGCCCCCGGACGGGGAGTAGGGATGAGCAGTTCTTC. Amino acids: CASSPRTGSRDEQFF.

This sequence joins TRBV7-9 and TRBJ1-1; D is undetermined. Trimming shortened V by 5 bases and J by 10 bases, and 17 bases separated the two germline ends. CDR3 length: 13 amino acids. In germline, CDR1 is SEHNR, CDR2 FQNEAQ (reference sequence). CDR3 sequence (DNA): TGTGCCAGCAGCGACCTGAACGGGTTTAGAGCTTTCTTT. It translates to CASSDLNGFRAFF.

The V and J genes are TRBV3-1 and TRBJ1-1; 7 bases map to TRBD1. Trimming removed 1 base from V and 10 bases from J; junction bases left unmatched: 15. CDR3 length: 16 residues. In germline, CDR1 is LGHDT, CDR2 YNNKEL (reference sequence). The chain's CDR3 is CASSQGPVLGTEGAFF. For the CDR3, the DNA is TGTGCCAGCAGCCAAGGGCCGGTTCTGGGGACAGAGGGAGCTTTCTTT.

This clonotype has a count of ten or more. The chain uses TRBV18 and TRBJ1-5, with unresolved D. Deletions cut 6 bases from V and 2 bases from J, with 8 bases between. CDR3 length: 13 amino acids. Germline V CDR1 and CDR2: KGHSH, LQKENI. As DNA, the CDR3 is TGTGCCAGCTCCGGAGCGGGCAATCAGCCCCAGCATTTT. Translated, it gives CASSGAGNQPQHF.

This clonotype turned up a few times. The chain carries TRBV4-3 and TRBJ1-4; D is possibly TRBD1 (5 bases). The V end lost 6 bases, the J end lost 0 bases, and 20 bases lay between the germline ends. Looked up from germline, CDR1 is LGHNA and CDR2 is YSLEER. The CDR3 runs 18 residues. In DNA, the CDR3 is TGCGCCAGCAGTCGCGGAGCAGGGAGTTTTCCAACTAATGAAAAACTGTTTTTT. Amino acids: CASSRGAGSFPTNEKLFF.

This clonotype was detected a few times. The V gene is TRBV28, the J gene TRBJ2-3; TRBD2 aligns across 8 bases. This CDR3 comprises 15 residues. V trimming: 4 bases; J trimming: 5 bases; junction bases outside the gene matches: 8. Germline V lookup: CDR1 MDHEN, CDR2 SYDVKM. The DNA of the CDR3 is TGTGCCAGCAGTTCCGCGGGGGGCAGTGGAGATACGCAGTATTTT. This sequence encodes CASSSAGGSGDTQYF.

The V and J genes are TRBV25-1 and TRBJ2-5; 7 bases are a match to TRBD2. The CDR3 sequence is 16 residues long. V was clipped by 4 bases and J by 1 base; unmatched bases: 9. Germline CDR1 MGHDK, CDR2 SYGVNS. CDR3 in DNA: TGTGCCAGCAGTGCTGGTGGGCGGGGGACCCAAGAGACCCAGTACTTC. Translation: CASSAGGRGTQETQYF. The whole variable domain, filled in from reference TRBV25-1 and TRBJ2-5, reads EADIYQTPRYLVIGTGKKITLECSQTMGHDKMYWYQQDPGMELHLIHYSYGVNSTEKGDLSSESTVSRIRTEHFPLTLESARPSHTSQYLCASSAGGRGTQETQYFGPGTRLLVL.

This clonotype occurred a few times. This rearrangement joins TRBV7-8 to TRBJ1-2; the D gene is possibly TRBD1 (5 bases). CDR3 length: 14 residues. Germline CDR1 is SGHVS and CDR2 is FQNEAQ. Trimming removed 7 bases at V and 4 bases at J, with 16 bases between. The CDR3 spells CASTGRETVYGYTF. In DNA, the CDR3 is TGTGCCAGCACCGGGAGGGAGACAGTCTATGGCTACACCTTC.

The chain joins TRBV9 to TRBJ1-1; a possible D gene is TRBD1 (5 bases). Germline V CDR1 and CDR2: SGDLS, YYNGEE. The length of the CDR3 is 16 residues. Trimming shortened V by 0 bases and J by 4 bases, and 16 bases separated the two germline ends. CDR3 DNA: TGTGCCAGCAGCGTAGTGGGTACAGGCTTGGGCACTGAAGCTTTCTTT. Protein product: CASSVVGTGLGTEAFF.

Only a few counts were recorded for this clonotype. The chain uses TRBV12-3 or TRBV12-4 and TRBJ2-3; 7 bases are a match to TRBD1. The CDR3 has 16 residues. With 3 bases clipped from V and 1 base from J, the junction kept 7 bases outside the gene matches. The CDR3 protein is CASSLETGPRTDTQYF. As DNA, the CDR3 is TGTGCCAGCAGTTTGGAGACAGGGCCTCGCACAGATACGCAGTATTTT.